Presented here are 32 T cell receptor beta chains from one specimen sequenced in a study of blood T cell repertoires in COVID-19 (dated by TCRdb to the early 2020s). Library construction relied on the immunoSEQ multiplex PCR assay. TCRdb mirrors the immuneACCESS table, restricted to in-frame sequences. Some clones are absent from its copies; in checked studies, under half trace to an unresolved V gene, and the reason for the others is unknown. Here the sample has some 490,000 clones; approximately 86% occur a single time. Of the sample, approximately 8% falls within the top ten clones. Sequenced material: PBMCs or T cells enriched from blood (not recorded which). Source of these receptors: a woman aged 55-69 years who had recovered from COVID-19.

This chain connects TRBV6-2 or TRBV6-3 to TRBJ2-1; TRBD2 aligns across 14 bases. The CDR3 extends over 16 amino acids. CDR1 and CDR2 (germline): MNHEY, SVGEGT. V trimming: 2 bases; J trimming: 10 bases; junction bases outside the gene matches: 7. The CDR3: CASSYTPGLAGAEQFF. The CDR3 nucleotides are TGTGCCAGCAGTTACACGCCGGGACTAGCGGGGGCCGAGCAGTTCTTC.

This clone was observed once. V and J are TRBV28 and TRBJ1-6; no clear D gene. Germline V gene lookup returns CDR1 MDHEN and CDR2 SYDVKM. V was clipped by 4 bases and J by 7 bases, with 5 bases between them. The CDR3 runs 12 residues. The CDR3, as DNA: TGTGCCAGCAGTTACCTAAATTCACCCCTCCACTTT. It is translated as CASSYLNSPLHF.

The chain couples TRBV9 to TRBJ2-3; D is perhaps TRBD2 (7 bases). Germline V gene lookup returns CDR1 SGDLS and CDR2 YYNGEE. The V and J ends lost 3 bases and 2 bases respectively, with 19 bases between them. CDR3 length: 17 residues. CDR3 nucleotides: TGTGCCAGCAGCGCATGGGGGCGGGGGCGACTCACAGATACGCAGTATTTT. Translating it yields CASSAWGRGRLTDTQYF.

This clone was seen more than once but under ten times. The CDR3 region has the DNA TGTGCCAGCAGTGAAGCGATTGGGGAGGACATTCAGTACTTC. Translated: CASSEAIGEDIQYF. The chain joins TRBV6-1 to TRBJ2-4; weak D call: TRBD2 (6 bases). V lost 0 bases to trimming and J lost 8 bases, with 11 bases between them. This CDR3 spans 14 amino acids. Germline assignment: CDR1 MNHNS and CDR2 SASEGT.

The J gene is TRBJ2-1, the V gene TRBV6-1; tentative D call: TRBD1 (5 bases). There are 15 residues in the CDR3. V was cut by 2 bases and J by 5 bases, with 13 bases left in between. Germline CDR1 is MNHNS and CDR2 is SASEGT. For the CDR3, the DNA is TGTGCCAGCAGTGAACAGGGTAGTGGTAACAATGAGCAGTTCTTC. This gives the protein CASSEQGSGNNEQFF.

The rearrangement joins TRBV11-2 to TRBJ2-7; 10 bases agree with TRBD1. After removal of 5 bases from V and 2 bases from J, the junction contained 3 bases not matched to a gene. Germline V gene data show CDR1 as SGHAT and CDR2 as FQNNGV. The CDR3 length is 14 residues. CDR3 loop: CASSRGQGAYEQYF. CDR3 bases: TGTGCCAGCAGCCGTGGACAGGGGGCCTACGAGCAGTACTTC.

This clone was seen a handful of times. The chain combines TRBV6-5 with TRBJ2-7; D is possibly TRBD1 (7 bases). The CDR3 is 15 amino acids. The V gene lost 5 bases and the J gene lost 3 bases, with 17 bases spanning the gap. Per germline, CDR1 MNHEY and CDR2 SVGAGI. The CDR3 sequence: CASSRLPGGNYEQYV. The CDR3 DNA sequence: TGTGCCAGCAGTCGGTTGCCAGGGGGGAACTACGAGCAGTACGTC.

The chain is built from TRBV7-4 and TRBJ2-7, with 8 nucleotides matching TRBD2. The V segment lost 1 base and the J segment 2 bases; nucleotides outside the gene matches: 4. The CDR3 loop spans 15 amino acids. Germline V gene sequence: CDR1 SGHVT, CDR2 SQSDAQ. CDR3 DNA: TGTGCCAGCAGCTTAGATGCGGGGGGTCCCTACGAGCAGTACGTC. Its protein product is CASSLDAGGPYEQYV.

The rearrangement uses TRBV3-1 (or the pseudogene TRBV3-2) and TRBJ2-5, with TRBD2 identical over 8 bases. CDR1 is LGHDT, CDR2 YNNKEL, per germline (reference sequence). The CDR3 has 15 residues. Losses at the gene ends were 0 bases for V and 5 bases for J; bases not matched to a gene: 5. The CDR3 loop is CASSQEGSGEETQYF. CDR3 nucleotide sequence: TGTGCCAGCAGCCAAGAGGGTAGCGGGGAGGAGACCCAGTACTTC.

The gene calls are TRBV6-5 and TRBJ1-4; D perhaps matches TRBD1 (5 bases). The V gene lost 4 bases and the J gene lost 6 bases, with 12 bases spanning the gap. This CDR3 is 14 amino acids long. Germline V gene lookup returns CDR1 MNHEY and CDR2 SVGAGI. The CDR3: CASSFHRTYEKLFF. In DNA form, the CDR3 reads TGTGCCAGCAGTTTTCACAGGACCTATGAAAAACTGTTTTTT.

The chain carries TRBV9 and TRBJ2-3; a possible D gene is TRBD2 (7 bases). CDR1 and CDR2 (germline): SGDLS, YYNGEE. Trimming stripped 3 bases from V and 5 bases from J, with 19 bases between. The CDR3 loop spans 16 amino acids. The DNA for the CDR3 is TGTGCCAGCAGCGCCATCGGGGGGCAGGTAGGAGATACGCAGTATTTT. Its protein product is CASSAIGGQVGDTQYF.

J is TRBJ2-3 and V is TRBV9; the D gene is possibly TRBD2 (5 bases). Trimming removed 0 bases at V and 1 base at J, with 12 bases between. The CDR3 sequence is 16 residues long. Germline CDR1 is SGDLS and CDR2 is YYNGEE. The CDR3 bases are TGTGCCAGCAGCGTAGGAGGGCGAGTCCGCACAGATACGCAGTATTTT. Translating it yields CASSVGGRVRTDTQYF.

This clone occurred once. CDR3 protein: CASSRQENYGYTF. CDR3 sequence (DNA): TGTGCCAGCAGCCGGCAGGAAAACTATGGCTACACCTTC. V gene TRBV3-1 (or the pseudogene TRBV3-2) combines with J gene TRBJ1-2; D uncertain. Germline CDR1 LGHDT, CDR2 YNNKEL (reference sequence). The CDR3 spans 13 residues. The V and J ends lost 4 bases and 2 bases respectively, with 8 bases between them.

The V and J genes are TRBV15 and TRBJ2-1, with D possibly matching TRBD1 (6 bases). The V end lost 4 bases, the J end lost 5 bases, and 12 bases lay between the germline ends. Germline lookup yields CDR1 LNHNV and CDR2 YYDKDF (reference sequence). This CDR3 has 14 residues. Here the CDR3 DNA reads TGTGCCACCAGCACCTTGGACAGTAACAATGAGCAGTTCTTC. Residues: CATSTLDSNNEQFF.

The V call is TRBV5-4, the J call TRBJ1-1; tentative D call: TRBD1 (5 bases). Between the trimmed V and J ends, which lost 1 base and 5 bases, there was a span of 12 bases. Germline-derived CDR1 and CDR2 are SGHNT and YYREEE (reference sequence). This CDR3 is 14 amino acids long. The CDR3 is CASSLIREETEAFF. As DNA, the CDR3 is TGTGCCAGCAGCTTGATCAGGGAGGAAACTGAAGCTTTCTTT.

The V and J genes are TRBV7-9 and TRBJ1-6; D call uncertain. The CDR3 runs to 15 residues. Germline V gene sequence: CDR1 SEHNR, CDR2 FQNEAQ (reference sequence). V lost 0 bases and J lost 10, with 13 bases in between. Written as DNA, the CDR3 is TGTGCCAGCAGCTTAGCCACCCCACGGGGATCACCCCTCCACTTT. This gives the protein CASSLATPRGSPLHF.

This clone was recorded only once. The chain links TRBV18 to TRBJ2-1; D is unresolved. In germline, CDR1 is KGHSH, CDR2 LQKENI. V was clipped by 3 bases and J by 8 bases, with 17 bases between them. The CDR3 covers 15 residues. In nucleotides, the CDR3 is TGTGCCAGCTCACCCGATTTGGGCCCCTCGGATGAGCAGTTCTTC. Translation gives CASSPDLGPSDEQFF.

The V and J genes are TRBV11-2 and TRBJ2-7; 11 positions agree with TRBD1. V lost 2 bases to trimming and J lost 2 bases; unmatched junction nucleotides: 8. Per the germline V gene, CDR1 is SGHAT and CDR2 is FQNNGV. The CDR3 has 17 amino acids. This CDR3 reads CASSLTMGQGGAYEQYF. In DNA, the CDR3 is TGTGCCAGCAGCTTAACCATGGGACAGGGGGGTGCCTACGAGCAGTACTTC.

This chain uses TRBV19 with TRBJ1-5; weak D call: TRBD1 (6 bases). The V and J ends lost 1 base and 2 bases respectively, with 12 bases between them. The length of the CDR3 is 16 residues. Germline-derived CDR1 and CDR2 are LNHDA and SQIVND (reference sequence). The CDR3 DNA is TGTGCCAGTAGTATAGGACAGGCCTTGGGCAATCAGCCCCAGCATTTT. Its translation: CASSIGQALGNQPQHF.

DNA of the CDR3: TGTGCCAGCAGTTCACCCGGGACAGCCTACAATGAGCAGTTCTTC. Amino acid sequence: CASSSPGTAYNEQFF. The V and J genes are TRBV27 and TRBJ2-1; TRBD1 agrees at 7 bases. Per germline, CDR1 MNHEY and CDR2 SMNVEV (reference sequence). This CDR3 is built from 15 residues. V shed 4 bases, J shed 2 bases, and the junction held 5 bases outside the gene matches.

The chain uses TRBV5-1 and TRBJ2-2, with D possibly being TRBD1 (5 bases). The V end lost 4 bases, the J end lost 0 bases, and 13 bases lay between the germline ends. Germline lookup yields CDR1 SGHRS and CDR2 YFSETQ. CDR3 length: 16 residues. The CDR3 here is CASSPTVNANTGELFF. The CDR3 nucleotides are TGCGCCAGCAGCCCGACAGTAAACGCGAACACCGGGGAGCTGTTTTTT.

There are a few counts of this clone. The rearrangement links TRBV7-9 to TRBJ2-7; 10 nucleotides match TRBD2. Germline V gene lookup returns CDR1 SEHNR and CDR2 FQNEAQ (reference sequence). J was trimmed by 2 bases and V by 3 bases; bases with no gene match: 10. CDR3 length: 17 amino acids. The DNA of the CDR3 is TGTGCCAGCAGCTTGTTGTTAGCGGGGGGCCGACCCTACGAGCAGTACGTC. Amino acid sequence: CASSLLLAGGRPYEQYV.

The chain recombines TRBV21-1 with TRBJ2-7; TRBD2 was called by the table and not checked on the DNA. TRBV21-1 counts as a pseudogene. This CDR3 has 13 amino acids. CDR3: CASKEFSSHEQYV. DNA of the CDR3: TGTGCCAGCAAGGAGTTTAGTTCCCACGAGCAGTACGTC.

The chain combines TRBV4-1 with TRBJ2-3, with D perhaps matching TRBD2 (5 bases). V gave up 0 bases and J gave up 3 bases, with 22 bases separating them. This CDR3 region has 19 residues. Germline lookup yields CDR1 MGHRA and CDR2 YSYEKL. The CDR3 nucleotides are TGCGCCAGCAGCCAAGATCGGGCCAAGAAGGGAGTGGTAACAGATACGCAGTATTTT. Its protein is CASSQDRAKKGVVTDTQYF.

V gene TRBV10-3 combines with J gene TRBJ2-7, with TRBD1 identical over 12 bases. Germline values: CDR1 ENHRY, CDR2 SYGVKD. This CDR3 contains 15 residues. Unmatched junction bases numbered 1, after V lost 2 bases and J lost 2 bases. The CDR3 spells CAISEGTGGAYEQYV. In DNA, the CDR3 is TGTGCCATCAGTGAGGGGACAGGGGGCGCCTACGAGCAGTACGTC.

The rearrangement links TRBV27 to TRBJ1-1; D remains ambiguous. This CDR3 spans 16 amino acids. Trimming stripped 0 bases from V and 1 base from J, with 12 bases between. CDR1 and CDR2 from the germline V gene are MNHEY and SMNVEV (reference sequence). CDR3 amino acids: CASSLSTFGGNTEAFF. The CDR3 nucleotides read TGTGCCAGCAGTTTATCTACGTTCGGAGGGAACACTGAAGCTTTCTTT.

This clone appeared once. The V gene is TRBV2, the J gene TRBJ2-1; perhaps TRBD2 as D (6 bases). The germline V gene encodes CDR1 SNHLY and CDR2 FYNNEI. The CDR3 has 15 residues. With 8 bases removed from V and 3 bases from J, the gap between germline ends came to 17 bases. The DNA of the CDR3 is TGTGCCAGCCTGGCGAGCGCGCGGGGCTACAATGAGCAGTTCTTC. It translates to CASLASARGYNEQFF.

About this clone itself: At the DNA level, this CDR3 is encoded by other sequences in the same sample as well. V is TRBV5-1 and J is TRBJ2-5; 11 nucleotides line up with TRBD2. The CDR3 is made up of 15 amino acids. Germline V gives CDR1 SGHRS, CDR2 YFSETQ. V dropped 0 bases and J dropped 5; count of bases not matched to a gene: 3. CDR3 nucleotides: TGCGCCAGCAGCTTGGTAGCGGGGGGGCCGGAGACCCAGTACTTC. Encoded protein: CASSLVAGGPETQYF.

CDR3 residues: CASSLYRGGGYTF. CDR3 DNA sequence: TGTGCCAGCAGCCTATACAGGGGTGGGGGCTACACCTTC. V is TRBV6-5 and J is TRBJ1-2; TRBD1 agrees at 7 bases. This CDR3 is built from 13 residues. Germline CDR1 MNHEY, CDR2 SVGAGI. Trimming removed 6 bases from V and 8 bases from J; junction bases left unmatched: 9.

In this sample, this clone turned up once. V and J are TRBV5-1 and TRBJ1-6; a weak D match, TRBD1 (5 bases). The germline V gene has CDR1 SGHRS and CDR2 YFSETQ. The CDR3 covers 12 residues. The V and J ends lost 2 bases and 10 bases respectively, with 7 bases between them. In DNA form, the CDR3 reads TGCGCCAGCAGCTTCGGGGGGTCACCCCTCCACTTT. Translating it yields CASSFGGSPLHF.

This clone occurred once. CDR3 nucleotides: TGCGCCAGCAGCTTTGGACAGGGGAATTCACCCCTCCACTTT. It specifies CASSFGQGNSPLHF. The chain employs TRBV10-2 and TRBJ1-6; TRBD1 aligns across 9 bases. This CDR3 is 14 amino acids long. The germline V gene encodes CDR1 WSHSY and CDR2 SAAADI. V gave up 6 bases and J gave up 7 bases; unmatched junction bases: 4.

The chain employs TRBV18 and TRBJ2-3; 9 bases are shared with TRBD1. V gave up 2 bases and J gave up 4 bases; unmatched junction bases: 7. CDR1 and CDR2 from the germline V gene are KGHSH and LQKENI. The CDR3 contains 16 residues. The CDR3 region is CASSPGTGLLPDTQYF. CDR3 DNA: TGTGCCAGCTCACCAGGGACAGGGCTGCTTCCAGATACGCAGTATTTT.